This is a list of T cell receptor beta chains from one sample in a study of cytomegalovirus exposure and HLA in healthy donors. Generated by immunoSEQ multiplex PCR, the TCRdb table keeps only in-frame clones and is missing some. The sample contains 150,000 to 200,000 clones, around 80% of which appear only once. Material: PBMCs. The receptors derive from a male donor in good health and CMV-seronegative. Both conserved end residues are part of each CDR3. Fields, in order: V gene, clone size, D gene, J gene, CDR3 protein, CDR3 DNA. D genes are given only for firm matches. The size field is filled for only some rows; it gives once, few, many or a size class.

V gene: TRBV11-2; clone size: NA; D gene: NA; J gene: TRBJ2-2; CDR3 protein: CASSLGSGTGELFF; CDR3 DNA: TGTGCCAGCAGCTTAGGTAGTGGCACCGGGGAGCTGTTTTTT
V gene: TRBV27; clone size: NA; D gene: TRBD2; J gene: TRBJ2-5; CDR3 protein: CASSTSGISGRETQYF; CDR3 DNA: TGTGCCAGCAGTACTAGCGGGATTTCTGGTAGAGAGACCCAGTACTTC
V gene: TRBV4-1; clone size: NA; D gene: NA; J gene: TRBJ1-6; CDR3 protein: CASSGRSSYNSPLHF; CDR3 DNA: TGCGCCAGCAGCGGGCGAAGCTCCTATAATTCACCCCTCCACTTT
V gene: TRBV28; clone size: NA; D gene: NA; J gene: TRBJ2-1; CDR3 protein: CASSLAGTRYNEQFF; CDR3 DNA: TGTGCCAGCAGTTTAGCGGGAACGAGGTACAATGAGCAGTTCTTC
V gene: TRBV5-4; clone size: NA; D gene: TRBD1; J gene: TRBJ1-2; CDR3 protein: CASSTRTGLGYTF; CDR3 DNA: TGTGCCAGCAGCACACGGACAGGGCTTGGCTACACCTTC
V gene: TRBV4-3; clone size: NA; D gene: TRBD2; J gene: TRBJ2-7; CDR3 protein: CASSQELAGFYEQYF; CDR3 DNA: TGCGCCAGCAGCCAAGAACTAGCGGGGTTCTACGAGCAGTACTTC
V gene: TRBV11-3; clone size: NA; D gene: NA; J gene: TRBJ2-7; CDR3 protein: CASSLSPSSYEQYF; CDR3 DNA: TGTGCCAGCAGCTTATCCCCGAGCTCCTACGAGCAGTACTTC
V gene: TRBV28; clone size: NA; D gene: TRBD2; J gene: TRBJ2-5; CDR3 protein: CASSDELAGSETQYF; CDR3 DNA: TGTGCCAGCAGTGACGAACTAGCGGGATCAGAGACCCAGTACTTC
V gene: TRBV7-8; clone size: NA; D gene: NA; J gene: TRBJ1-4; CDR3 protein: CASSPHRLGSTNEKLFF; CDR3 DNA: TGTGCCAGCAGCCCACACCGACTCGGGTCAACTAATGAAAAACTGTTTTTT
V gene: TRBV5-4; clone size: once; D gene: NA; J gene: TRBJ2-5; CDR3 protein: CASSWDSQETQYF; CDR3 DNA: TGTGCCAGCAGCTGGGACTCGCAAGAGACCCAGTACTTC
V gene: TRBV27; clone size: NA; D gene: TRBD1; J gene: TRBJ1-6; CDR3 protein: CASSQQTGSLFSSPLHF; CDR3 DNA: TGTGCCAGCAGTCAGCAGACAGGGTCGCTTTTCAGTTCACCCCTCCACTTT
V gene: TRBV4-1; clone size: NA; D gene: NA; J gene: TRBJ1-1; CDR3 protein: CASSQQGTEAFF; CDR3 DNA: TGCGCCAGCAGCCAACAGGGGACTGAAGCTTTCTTT
V gene: TRBV25-1; clone size: NA; D gene: TRBD1; J gene: TRBJ1-1; CDR3 protein: CASSAPGTGNTEAFF; CDR3 DNA: TGTGCCAGCAGTGCACCCGGGACAGGGAACACTGAAGCTTTCTTT
V gene: TRBV18; clone size: few; D gene: TRBD1; J gene: TRBJ1-1; CDR3 protein: CASSPLGQGSTEAFF; CDR3 DNA: TGTGCCAGCTCACCACTCGGACAGGGCAGCACTGAAGCTTTCTTT
V gene: TRBV15; clone size: NA; D gene: NA; J gene: TRBJ1-5; CDR3 protein: CATSREGQGGQPQHF; CDR3 DNA: TGTGCCACCAGCAGAGAGGGGCAGGGAGGGCAGCCCCAGCATTTT
V gene: TRBV10-3; clone size: NA; D gene: TRBD1; J gene: TRBJ1-2; CDR3 protein: CAIGRQGGDYGYTF; CDR3 DNA: TGTGCCATCGGCCGACAGGGTGGGGACTATGGCTACACCTTC
V gene: TRBV10-3; clone size: once; D gene: NA; J gene: TRBJ2-1; CDR3 protein: CAISKQENSNEQFF; CDR3 DNA: TGTGCCATCAGTAAACAGGAAAATAGCAATGAGCAGTTCTTC
V gene: TRBV7-2; clone size: NA; D gene: NA; J gene: TRBJ2-2; CDR3 protein: CASSPLGTGELFF; CDR3 DNA: TGTGCCAGCAGCCCCCTAGGCACCGGGGAGCTGTTTTTT
V gene: TRBV5-3; clone size: NA; D gene: TRBD1; J gene: TRBJ2-7; CDR3 protein: CARSWRDRGEQYF; CDR3 DNA: TGTGCCAGAAGCTGGAGGGACAGGGGGGAGCAGTACTTC
V gene: TRBV7-9; clone size: NA; D gene: TRBD1; J gene: TRBJ2-7; CDR3 protein: CASSTPPRTGVGIEQYF; CDR3 DNA: TGTGCCAGCAGCACTCCCCCCCGGACAGGGGTCGGAATCGAGCAGTACTTC
V gene: TRBV7-3; clone size: NA; D gene: NA; J gene: TRBJ2-3; CDR3 protein: CASSLRASTDTQYF; CDR3 DNA: TGTGCCAGCAGCCTCAGGGCCAGCACAGATACGCAGTATTTT
V gene: TRBV19; clone size: NA; D gene: TRBD2; J gene: TRBJ2-1; CDR3 protein: CASSISGLAGVVSYNEQFF; CDR3 DNA: TGTGCCAGTAGTATATCGGGACTAGCGGGAGTAGTTTCCTACAATGAGCAGTTCTTC
V gene: TRBV23-1; clone size: NA; D gene: TRBD2; J gene: TRBJ2-1; CDR3 protein: CASSQSTSGRHNEQFF; CDR3 DNA: TGCGCCAGCAGTCAATCGACTAGCGGGAGGCACAATGAGCAGTTCTTC
V gene: TRBV18; clone size: NA; D gene: NA; J gene: TRBJ1-1; CDR3 protein: CASSSQGGTEAFF; CDR3 DNA: TGTGCCAGCTCATCACAGGGCGGGACTGAAGCTTTCTTT
V gene: TRBV6-5; clone size: NA; D gene: TRBD1; J gene: TRBJ1-6; CDR3 protein: CASSYDGTGSPLHF; CDR3 DNA: TGTGCCAGCAGTTACGACGGGACAGGGTCACCCCTCCACTTT
V gene: TRBV6-1; clone size: NA; D gene: NA; J gene: TRBJ1-5; CDR3 protein: CASSENRGASNQPQHF; CDR3 DNA: TGTGCCAGCAGTGAAAATCGGGGGGCTAGCAATCAGCCCCAGCATTTT
V gene: TRBV5-6; clone size: NA; D gene: NA; J gene: TRBJ2-1; CDR3 protein: CASSFWTNEQFF; CDR3 DNA: TGTGCCAGCAGCTTTTGGACAAATGAGCAGTTCTTC
V gene: TRBV30; clone size: NA; D gene: TRBD2; J gene: TRBJ2-7; CDR3 protein: CAWSVGRGIYEQYF; CDR3 DNA: TGTGCCTGGAGTGTGGGGAGGGGCATCTACGAGCAGTACTTC
V gene: TRBV18; clone size: few; D gene: TRBD1; J gene: TRBJ1-2; CDR3 protein: CASSPGQNYGYTF; CDR3 DNA: TGTGCCAGCTCACCGGGACAGAACTATGGCTACACCTTC
V gene: TRBV6-6; clone size: NA; D gene: NA; J gene: TRBJ1-5; CDR3 protein: CASSYSTGSNQPQHF; CDR3 DNA: TGTGCCAGCAGTTACTCGACTGGGAGCAATCAGCCCCAGCATTTT
V gene: TRBV7-3; clone size: NA; D gene: TRBD1; J gene: TRBJ1-2; CDR3 protein: CASSLDRGERGYTF; CDR3 DNA: TGTGCCAGCAGCTTAGACAGGGGCGAGCGTGGCTACACCTTC
V gene: TRBV7-2; clone size: NA; D gene: NA; J gene: TRBJ2-3; CDR3 protein: CAISGADTQYF; CDR3 DNA: TGTGCCATCTCGGGGGCAGATACGCAGTATTTT
V gene: TRBV28; clone size: NA; D gene: TRBD1; J gene: TRBJ2-7; CDR3 protein: CASSSPPGTGPYEQYF; CDR3 DNA: TGTGCCAGCAGTTCCCCGCCTGGGACAGGGCCCTACGAGCAGTACTTC
V gene: TRBV6-6; clone size: once; D gene: TRBD2; J gene: TRBJ2-3; CDR3 protein: CASSRGTSGGIAQYF; CDR3 DNA: TGTGCCAGCAGTCGCGGGACTAGCGGGGGAATCGCGCAGTATTTT
V gene: TRBV6-5; clone size: NA; D gene: NA; J gene: TRBJ2-7; CDR3 protein: CASSSTTTTSSYEQYF; CDR3 DNA: TGTGCCAGCAGTTCGACGACCACTACTAGCTCCTACGAGCAGTACTTC
V gene: TRBV10-3; clone size: NA; D gene: NA; J gene: TRBJ2-1; CDR3 protein: CAISESRRGDDNEQFF; CDR3 DNA: TGTGCCATCAGTGAGTCGAGGCGGGGAGACGACAATGAGCAGTTCTTC